The 4 T cell receptor beta chains below were found in one sample sequenced in a study of T cell repertoires in cytomegalovirus infection. From the reads, TCRdb called clonotypes with MiXCR, one entry per CDR3 protein. Of 250,000 to 300,000 distinct CDR3 sequences listed, about 23% are singletons. Sequencing input: PBMCs. These receptors were obtained from a human donor in good health (CMV status not recorded). Some clones in this sample may be carry-over from other donors' samples.

The V call is TRBV12-5, the J call TRBJ2-1; possibly TRBD2 for D (5 bases). The length of the CDR3 is 15 residues. Germline-derived CDR1 and CDR2 are LGHNT and FRNRAP. Trimming removed 7 bases from V and 7 bases from J, with 20 bases in between. The CDR3 protein is CASAPLRWEKNEQFF. The CDR3 DNA follows: TGTGCTAGTGCCCCACTCCGGTGGGAGAAGAATGAGCAGTTCTTC.

This chain connects TRBV10-3 to TRBJ2-2; D is uncertain. Germline V gives CDR1 ENHRY, CDR2 SYGVKD. Between the trimmed V and J ends, which lost 0 bases and 10 bases, there was a span of 9 bases. The CDR3 extends over 13 amino acids. CDR3 nucleotides: TGTGCCATCAGTGAGTCGACGTCTGAGGAGCTGTTTTTT. Residues: CAISESTSEELFF.

The J gene is TRBJ1-6, the V gene TRBV6-6; a weak D match, TRBD1 (5 bases). Trimming cost V 6 bases and J 10 bases, with 19 bases left between them. This CDR3 has 15 residues. Per the germline V gene, CDR1 is MNHNY and CDR2 is SVGAGI (reference sequence). CDR3 residues: CASRDPKSGYSPLHF. In nucleotides, the CDR3 is TGTGCCAGCAGAGACCCTAAATCAGGGTACTCACCCCTCCACTTT.

This clonotype was seen more than once but under ten times. The chain joins TRBV28 to TRBJ2-1, with TRBD2 matching 13 bases. V shed 3 bases, J shed 9 bases, and the junction held 2 bases outside the gene matches. From germline, CDR1 is MDHEN and CDR2 SYDVKM. The CDR3 is made up of 14 amino acids. CDR3 amino acids: CASSFRLAGGEQFF. CDR3 DNA: TGTGCCAGCAGTTTCAGACTAGCGGGAGGTGAGCAGTTCTTC.